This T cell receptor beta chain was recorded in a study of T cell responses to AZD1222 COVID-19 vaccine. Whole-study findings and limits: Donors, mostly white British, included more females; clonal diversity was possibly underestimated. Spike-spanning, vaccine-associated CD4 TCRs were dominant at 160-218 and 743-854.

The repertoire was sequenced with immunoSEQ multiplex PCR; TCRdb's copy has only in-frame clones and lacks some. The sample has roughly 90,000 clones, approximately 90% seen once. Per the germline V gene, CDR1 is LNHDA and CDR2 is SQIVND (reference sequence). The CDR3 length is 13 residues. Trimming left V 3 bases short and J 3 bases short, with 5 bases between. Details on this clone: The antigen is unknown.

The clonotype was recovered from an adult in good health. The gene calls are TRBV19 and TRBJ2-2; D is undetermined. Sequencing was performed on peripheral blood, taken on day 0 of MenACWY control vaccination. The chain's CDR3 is CASSMVHTGELFF. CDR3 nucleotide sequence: TGTGCCAGTAGTATGGTACACACCGGGGAGCTGTTTTTT.